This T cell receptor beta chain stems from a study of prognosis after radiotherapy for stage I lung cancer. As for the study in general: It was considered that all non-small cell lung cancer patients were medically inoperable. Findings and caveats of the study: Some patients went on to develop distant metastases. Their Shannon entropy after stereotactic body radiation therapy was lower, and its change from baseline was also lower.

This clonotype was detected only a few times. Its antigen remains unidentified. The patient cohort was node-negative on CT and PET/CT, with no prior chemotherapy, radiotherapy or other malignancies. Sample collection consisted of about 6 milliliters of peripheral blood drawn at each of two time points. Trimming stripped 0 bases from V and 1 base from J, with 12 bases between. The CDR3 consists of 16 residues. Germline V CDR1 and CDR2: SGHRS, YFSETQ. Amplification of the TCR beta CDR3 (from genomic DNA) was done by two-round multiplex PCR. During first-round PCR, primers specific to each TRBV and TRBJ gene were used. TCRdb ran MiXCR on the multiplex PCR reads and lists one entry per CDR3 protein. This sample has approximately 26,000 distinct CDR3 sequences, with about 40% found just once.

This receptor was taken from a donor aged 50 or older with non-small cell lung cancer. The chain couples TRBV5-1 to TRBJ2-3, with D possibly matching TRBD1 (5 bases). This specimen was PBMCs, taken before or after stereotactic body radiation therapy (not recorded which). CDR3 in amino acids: CASSLEQVTRTDTQYF. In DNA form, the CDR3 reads TGCGCCAGCAGCTTGGAACAGGTCACCCGCACAGATACGCAGTATTTT.